These 17 T cell receptor beta chains were sequenced from one sample in a study of blood T cell repertoires in COVID-19. Generated by immunoSEQ multiplex PCR, the TCRdb table keeps only in-frame clones and is missing some. The data show under 140,000 clones, almost 80% seen once. The sequencing input was peripheral blood. The receptors derive from a woman over 75 with active or convalescent COVID-19.

This chain connects TRBV2 to TRBJ1-5; D remains unclear. This CDR3 has 15 residues. V lost 0 bases to trimming and J lost 0 bases, with 6 bases between them. CDR1 and CDR2 (germline): SNHLY, FYNNEI. CDR3 in amino acids: CASSEANGSNQPQHF. CDR3 DNA: TGTGCCAGCAGTGAAGCGAACGGTAGCAATCAGCCCCAGCATTTT.

The V call is TRBV18, the J call TRBJ1-3; no firm D call. This CDR3 region has 14 residues. Germline CDR1 is KGHSH and CDR2 is LQKENI. V was pared by 3 bases and J by 3 bases, with 9 bases between. CDR3 DNA sequence: TGTGCCAGCTCACCGACGGGGTATGGAAACACCATATATTTT. Residues: CASSPTGYGNTIYF. The variable domain in full, with the rest retrieved from reference TRBV18 and TRBJ1-3, is NAGVMQNPRHLVRRRGQEARLRCSPMKGHSHVYWYRQLPEEGLKFMVYLQKENIIDESGMPKERFSAEFPKEGPSILRIQQVVRGDSAAYFCASSPTGYGNTIYFGEGSWLTVV.

This clone showed up just a few times. The genes are TRBV4-1 and TRBJ2-7; D perhaps matches TRBD2 (5 bases). The CDR3 runs 13 residues. Germline CDR1 is MGHRA and CDR2 is YSYEKL. V lost 0 bases, J lost 5 bases, and 8 bases lay in between. CDR3 amino acids: CASSQDPEDEQYF. The CDR3, as DNA: TGCGCCAGCAGCCAAGATCCGGAGGACGAGCAGTACTTC.

The table lists this clone with a count of one. CDR3 nucleotides: TGCAGTGCTAGTGAAGCGGGAGTTCACAATGAGCAGTTCTTC. The encoded protein is CSASEAGVHNEQFF. This chain links TRBV20-1 with TRBJ2-1, with TRBD2 identical over 8 bases. CDR1 is DFQATT, CDR2 SNEGSKA, per germline (reference sequence). The CDR3 sequence is 14 residues long. J gave up 5 bases and V 3 bases, and 6 bases lay outside the gene matches.

The CDR3 sequence is CASSQRGRDTQYF. CDR3 sequence (DNA): TGTGCCAGCAGCCAAAGGGGCCGGGATACGCAGTATTTT. The chain has TRBV12-3 or TRBV12-4 and TRBJ2-3, with TRBD1 as a possible D gene (5 bases). Trimming removed 6 bases at V and 6 bases at J, with 13 bases between. The length of the CDR3 is 13 residues.

This chain connects TRBV28 to TRBJ2-7, with 10 bases fitting TRBD1. CDR1 and CDR2 (germline): MDHEN, SYDVKM. The CDR3 extends over 15 amino acids. With V trimmed by 5 bases and J by 7 bases, 11 bases remained unmatched. DNA for the CDR3: TGTGCCAGCAGTCCCCTCCGACAGGGGGCGCAAGAGCAGTACTTC. Translating it yields CASSPLRQGAQEQYF.

The chain carries TRBV18 and TRBJ1-6; TRBD1 aligns across 8 bases. The germline V gene encodes CDR1 KGHSH and CDR2 LQKENI. Germline trimming cut 3 bases from V and 4 bases from J; bases unmatched to any gene: 5. This CDR3 is 16 amino acids long. CDR3 nucleotide sequence: TGTGCCAGCTCACCCTCGACAGGGGCGTATAATTCACCCCTCCACTTT. Translation gives CASSPSTGAYNSPLHF.

The chain employs TRBV15 and TRBJ2-7; D is perhaps TRBD2 (6 bases). Per germline, CDR1 LNHNV and CDR2 YYDKDF (reference sequence). Trimming took 3 bases from V and 4 from J, leaving 16 bases between them. CDR3 length: 15 amino acids. The CDR3, as DNA: TGTGCCACCAGCAGGGGGACTCCCCCTGGTTACGAGCAGTACTTC. This codes for CATSRGTPPGYEQYF.

The chain uses TRBV4-1 and TRBJ2-3; TRBD1 agrees at 9 bases. CDR1 and CDR2 from the germline V gene are MGHRA and YSYEKL. Germline trimming cut 3 bases from V and 6 bases from J; bases unmatched to any gene: 7. The CDR3 covers 15 residues. The CDR3 nucleotides are TGCGCCAGCAGCCAGTCCGGGACAGGGACCGATACGCAGTATTTT. Translation gives CASSQSGTGTDTQYF.

The rearrangement uses TRBV18 and TRBJ2-1, with 7 positions matching TRBD2. The CDR3 consists of 11 residues. J lost 10 bases, V lost 3 bases, and 0 bases had no gene match. CDR1 and CDR2 from the germline V gene are KGHSH and LQKENI. The CDR3 spells CASSPGGEQFF. CDR3 nucleotides: TGTGCCAGCTCACCCGGGGGGGAGCAGTTCTTC.

This chain uses TRBV3-1 (or the pseudogene TRBV3-2) with TRBJ2-1; 10 bases line up with TRBD2. CDR3 length: 17 residues. Germline V CDR1 and CDR2: LGHDT, YNNKEL (reference sequence). With 1 base clipped from V and 1 base from J, the junction kept 4 bases outside the gene matches. The CDR3 loop is CASSQGPGLASYNEQFF. The CDR3 coding sequence is TGTGCCAGCAGCCAAGGCCCGGGACTAGCGTCCTACAATGAGCAGTTCTTC.

This CDR3 reads CASSQISGFSYNEQFF. The CDR3 coding sequence is TGTGCCAGCAGCCAGATTAGCGGGTTTTCCTACAATGAGCAGTTCTTC. The rearrangement joins TRBV3-1 (or the pseudogene TRBV3-2) to TRBJ2-1, with 7 bases fitting TRBD2. Germline V gives CDR1 LGHDT, CDR2 YNNKEL (reference sequence). After removal of 3 bases from V and 1 base from J, the junction contained 6 bases not matched to a gene. The CDR3 loop spans 16 amino acids.

This clone came up once. The gene calls are TRBV5-1 and TRBJ2-2, with a weak D call TRBD2 (6 bases). This CDR3 comprises 14 residues. Trimming took 6 bases from V and 7 from J, leaving 16 bases between them. Germline V gene lookup returns CDR1 SGHRS and CDR2 YFSETQ. CDR3 DNA: TGCGCCAGCACTAAGACTAGTGGTGTCGGGGAGCTGTTTTTT. Translating gives CASTKTSGVGELFF.

This clone was counted a few times. The genes are TRBV7-9 and TRBJ1-5, with a possible D match to TRBD1 (5 bases). CDR1 SEHNR and CDR2 FQNEAQ come from the germline V gene (reference sequence). The CDR3 extends over 15 amino acids. V lost 5 bases and J lost 2, with 13 bases in between. The DNA of the CDR3 is TGTGCCAGCAGCGGGGGGAGTTCACGCAATCAGCCCCAGCATTTT. Translating it yields CASSGGSSRNQPQHF.

The rearrangement uses TRBV4-1 and TRBJ2-3; 11 nucleotides align to TRBD2. The CDR3 is 16 amino acids. Germline loops: CDR1 MGHRA, CDR2 YSYEKL. After removal of 2 bases from V and 7 bases from J, the junction contained 8 bases not matched to a gene. In nucleotides, the CDR3 is TGCGCCAGCAGCCAACCAACTAGCGGGAGTCAATATACGCAGTATTTT. This sequence encodes CASSQPTSGSQYTQYF.

The V gene is TRBV4-3, the J gene TRBJ1-2; unclear D gene. Trimming cost V 0 bases and J 0 bases, with 20 bases left between them. Germline V gene data show CDR1 as LGHNA and CDR2 as YSLEER. This CDR3 region has 19 residues. The CDR3 here is CASSQDLPRLGSANYGYTF. DNA for the CDR3: TGCGCCAGCAGCCAAGATCTCCCCCGGCTGGGCTCAGCTAACTATGGCTACACCTTC.

The J gene is TRBJ2-1, the V gene TRBV24-1, with D perhaps TRBD1 (5 bases). CDR1 is KGHDR and CDR2 is SFDVKD in the germline V gene. V shed 4 bases and J shed 9 bases, with 12 bases lying between them. The CDR3 contains 13 residues. This chain's CDR3 is CATSDSLDSEQFF. The CDR3 region has the DNA TGTGCCACCAGTGACTCTCTCGACAGTGAGCAGTTCTTC.